Listed here are 26 T cell receptor beta chains from one sample, sequenced in a study of blood T cell repertoires in COVID-19. Here immunoSEQ multiplex PCR was the method, and the copy in TCRdb shows in-frame clones only, minus some. The sample shows tens of thousands of clones, 65% to 90% of them seen only once. The sequenced sample was peripheral blood. The origin of the receptors is an elderly woman with active or convalescent COVID-19.

The V call is TRBV7-6, the J call TRBJ1-3, with a possible D match to TRBD1 (5 bases). There are 16 residues in the CDR3. The V end was cut by 4 bases, the J end by 1 base, with 14 bases between. Germline loops: CDR1 SGHVS, CDR2 FNYEAQ. CDR3 bases: TGTGCCAGCAGCTCCCTTGGGGCAGGGTCTGGAAACACCATATATTTT. It is translated as CASSSLGAGSGNTIYF.

The chain recombines TRBV7-2 with TRBJ1-6; tentatively, D is TRBD1 (6 bases). Trimming pared 2 bases from V and 6 bases from J, leaving 8 bases between. CDR3 size: 14 residues. The V gene's germline CDR1 is SGHTA and CDR2 FQGNSA. The CDR3 DNA is TGTGCCAGCAGCTTACAACAGGGTAATTCACCCCTCCACTTT. Protein sequence: CASSLQQGNSPLHF.

This chain uses TRBV11-2 with TRBJ1-6; D remains ambiguous. Trimming removed 5 bases from V and 7 bases from J, with 18 bases in between. Germline CDR1 SGHAT, CDR2 FQNNGV. This CDR3 has 16 residues. The CDR3 region has the DNA TGTGCCAGCAGCCCCGCCGGCACCCGAGGGAATTCACCCCTCCACTTT. Translating it yields CASSPAGTRGNSPLHF.

The chain combines TRBV10-3 with TRBJ2-3; D may be TRBD2 (5 bases). V was trimmed by 3 bases and J by 1 base, leaving 14 bases between them. This CDR3 comprises 16 residues. Germline lookup yields CDR1 ENHRY and CDR2 SYGVKD. The CDR3 loop is CAISDTRVGGTDTQYF. DNA of the CDR3: TGTGCCATCAGTGATACGAGGGTCGGTGGCACAGATACGCAGTATTTT.

The chain recombines TRBV2 with TRBJ2-7; TRBD2 aligns across 11 bases. The CDR3 is made up of 14 amino acids. V dropped 6 bases and J dropped 5; count of bases not matched to a gene: 6. Germline V CDR1 and CDR2: SNHLY, FYNNEI. CDR3 bases: TGTGCCAGCAGGGCCGGGACTAGCGGCGACGAGCAGTACTTC. This sequence encodes CASRAGTSGDEQYF.

The chain uses TRBV19 and TRBJ1-2, with 7 bases fitting TRBD1. The CDR3 totals 13 residues. Germline-derived CDR1 and CDR2 are LNHDA and SQIVND (reference sequence). V trimming: 5 bases; J trimming: 2 bases; junction bases outside the gene matches: 2. For the CDR3, the DNA is TGTGCCAGTAGTCGGGACAGAAACTATGGCTACACCTTC. It yields the protein CASSRDRNYGYTF.

This clone was recorded a few times. The gene calls are TRBV2 and TRBJ1-1; 12 nucleotides match TRBD1. Germline values: CDR1 SNHLY, CDR2 FYNNEI. With V trimmed by 7 bases and J by 3 bases, 9 bases remained unmatched. The CDR3 length is 16 residues. Here the CDR3 reads CASIPGTGGYDTEAFF. Here the CDR3 DNA reads TGTGCCAGCATACCCGGGACAGGGGGCTACGACACTGAAGCTTTCTTT.

V and J are TRBV7-9 and TRBJ1-1; D gene unclear. The germline CDR1 and CDR2 sequences are SEHNR and FQNEAQ (reference sequence). V dropped 0 bases and J dropped 5 bases, with 13 bases sitting between them. CDR3 length: 15 residues. The CDR3 coding sequence is TGTGCCAGCAGCTTAGCGCGGGGAACGGGTACTGAAGCTTTCTTT. Residues: CASSLARGTGTEAFF.

This chain links TRBV7-3 with TRBJ2-5; 11 positions agree with TRBD1. Per the germline V gene, CDR1 is SGHTA and CDR2 is FQGTGA. With 5 bases clipped from V and 5 bases from J, the junction kept 4 bases outside the gene matches. CDR3 length equals 14 residues. The CDR3 is CASSSGTGGETQYF. CDR3 DNA sequence: TGTGCCAGCAGCAGCGGGACAGGGGGTGAGACCCAGTACTTC.

The genes are TRBV24-1 and TRBJ1-2, with 8 bases identical to TRBD1. This CDR3 region has 14 residues. Trimming removed 7 bases from V and 7 bases from J; junction bases left unmatched: 10. The V gene's germline CDR1 is KGHDR and CDR2 SFDVKD. CDR3: CATREKQGAGGYTF. Written as DNA, the CDR3 is TGTGCCACCAGGGAGAAGCAGGGGGCTGGTGGCTACACCTTC.

The gene calls are TRBV28 and TRBJ2-7; unclear D gene. The germline CDR1 and CDR2 sequences are MDHEN and SYDVKM. V shed 5 bases and J shed 3 bases, with 5 bases lying between them. The CDR3 contains 11 residues. The CDR3, as DNA: TGTGCCAGCAGTCCCCTCTACGAGCAGTACTTC. As protein: CASSPLYEQYF.

The chain employs TRBV5-1 and TRBJ2-1; 7 nucleotides align to TRBD2. This CDR3 contains 16 residues. V lost 3 bases, J lost 2 bases, and 8 bases stayed unmatched. The germline gives CDR1 SGHRS, CDR2 YFSETQ. This CDR3 is CASSWSLGGTYNEQFF. CDR3 coding DNA: TGCGCCAGCAGCTGGTCCCTCGGGGGGACCTACAATGAGCAGTTCTTC.

This clone was observed a handful of times. The chain recombines TRBV19 with TRBJ1-6; 7 bases are shared with TRBD1. This CDR3 comprises 17 residues. Trimming at V came to 5 bases and at J to 0 bases, leaving 7 bases not matched to a gene. Germline lookup yields CDR1 LNHDA and CDR2 SQIVND (reference sequence). The CDR3 here is CASSLRQGSSYNSPLHF. The CDR3 DNA follows: TGTGCCAGTAGTCTCCGACAGGGAAGCTCCTATAATTCACCCCTCCACTTT.

The J gene is TRBJ1-4, the V gene TRBV7-2; D remains unclear. Trimming pared 1 base from V and 4 bases from J, leaving 10 bases between. CDR3 size: 15 residues. Germline V CDR1 and CDR2: SGHTA, FQGNSA. The CDR3 spells CASSLVGRGNEKLFF. CDR3 bases: TGTGCCAGCAGCTTAGTCGGTCGGGGTAATGAAAAACTGTTTTTT.

This clone was counted once. V is TRBV7-2 and J is TRBJ2-3; 9 bases are a match to TRBD2. The CDR3 runs 16 residues. After removal of 3 bases from V and 7 bases from J, the junction contained 11 bases not matched to a gene. Germline V lookup: CDR1 SGHTA, CDR2 FQGNSA. CDR3 in amino acids: CASSFSLAGVGNTQYF. CDR3 nucleotides: TGTGCCAGCAGCTTTTCATTAGCGGGAGTCGGAAATACGCAGTATTTT.

This rearrangement joins TRBV5-1 to TRBJ2-1; 14 positions agree with TRBD2. Germline CDR1 reads SGHRS; CDR2 reads YFSETQ. Trimming removed 1 base from V and 0 bases from J; junction bases left unmatched: 6. The CDR3 is 19 residues long. CDR3 residues: CASSLTTSGRASSYNEQFF. CDR3 DNA: TGCGCCAGCAGCTTGACGACTAGCGGGAGGGCATCCTCCTACAATGAGCAGTTCTTC. The full variable domain, its missing parts supplied by reference TRBV5-1 and TRBJ2-1, is KAGVTQTPRYLIKTRGQQVTLSCSPISGHRSVSWYQQTPGQGLQFLFEYFSETQRNKGNFPGRFSGRQFSNSRSEMNVSTLELGDSALYLCASSLTTSGRASSYNEQFFGPGTRLTVL.

The rearrangement uses TRBV24-1 and TRBJ1-2; D is unclear. This CDR3 spans 13 amino acids. Germline CDR1 and CDR2: KGHDR and SFDVKD. Deletions cut 3 bases from V and 8 bases from J, with 12 bases between. The CDR3 nucleotides are TGTGCCACCAGTGATCCCTACGTGTTCGGCTACACCTTC. It codes for CATSDPYVFGYTF.

The chain carries TRBV18 and TRBJ2-5; no definite D call. Looked up from germline, CDR1 is KGHSH and CDR2 is LQKENI. The CDR3 length is 12 residues. Trimming cost V 6 bases and J 1 base, with 6 bases left between them. The CDR3 DNA sequence: TGTGCCAGCTCCCGCGGCCAAGAGACCCAGTACTTC. Its protein product is CASSRGQETQYF.

This rearrangement joins TRBV7-9 to TRBJ2-1; 14 bases are shared with TRBD2. The V gene end was trimmed by 1 base and the J gene end by 15 bases; junction bases not matched to a gene: 5. Germline assignment: CDR1 SEHNR and CDR2 FQNEAQ (reference sequence). CDR3 length equals 14 residues. This CDR3 reads CASSLGGTSGGWFF. CDR3 nucleotides: TGTGCCAGCAGCTTAGGAGGGACTAGCGGGGGTTGGTTCTTC. Full variable domain (remainder filled in from reference TRBV7-9 and TRBJ2-1): DTGVSQNPRHKITKRGQNVTFRCDPISEHNRLYWYRQTLGQGPEFLTYFQNEAQLEKSRLLSDRFSAERPKGSFSTLEIQRTEQGDSAMYLCASSLGGTSGGWFFGPGTRLTVL.

This clone has a single count. V and J are TRBV5-4 and TRBJ2-7; 7 bases map to TRBD2. The V segment lost 4 bases and the J segment 1 base; nucleotides outside the gene matches: 8. Germline lookup yields CDR1 SGHNT and CDR2 YYREEE (reference sequence). The CDR3 covers 15 residues. Here the CDR3 reads CASSARTAGSYEQYF. Written as DNA, the CDR3 is TGTGCCAGCAGCGCACGAACAGCGGGGTCCTACGAGCAGTACTTC. Full variable domain (remainder filled in from reference TRBV5-4 and TRBJ2-7): ETGVTQSPTHLIKTRGQQVTLRCSSQSGHNTVSWYQQALGQGPQFIFQYYREEENGRGNFPPRFSGLQFPNYSSELNVNALELDDSALYLCASSARTAGSYEQYFGPGTRLTVT.

This clone has more than one count but fewer than ten. The chain uses TRBV9 and TRBJ1-4; tentatively, D is TRBD1 (5 bases). The V gene's germline CDR1 is SGDLS and CDR2 YYNGEE. V gave up 0 bases and J gave up 2 bases, with 11 bases separating them. This CDR3 comprises 16 residues. The CDR3 region has the DNA TGTGCCAGCAGCGTAGCGGCAGGGAAGACTAATGAAAAACTGTTTTTT. This translates into CASSVAAGKTNEKLFF.

This rearrangement joins TRBV3-1 (or the pseudogene TRBV3-2) to TRBJ1-2; D is possibly TRBD1 (6 bases). The length of the CDR3 is 16 residues. CDR1 and CDR2 from the germline V gene are LGHDT and YNNKEL (reference sequence). V lost 2 bases to trimming and J lost 3 bases, with 16 bases between them. The CDR3 protein is CASSQYYRVDHYGYTF. The CDR3, as DNA: TGTGCCAGCAGCCAATATTACAGGGTGGATCACTATGGCTACACCTTC.

V usage is TRBV11-2 and J usage is TRBJ2-5; possible D gene TRBD1, 7 bases. Looked up from germline, CDR1 is SGHAT and CDR2 is FQNNGV. CDR3 length: 16 residues. Trimming stripped 2 bases from V and 5 bases from J, with 18 bases between. CDR3 protein: CASSLNRGGIRETQYF. In DNA form, the CDR3 reads TGTGCCAGCAGCTTAAACAGGGGCGGGATTAGGGAGACCCAGTACTTC.

This clone has just a few counts. The CDR3 reads CASSQVRTGELFF. DNA for the CDR3: TGCGCCAGCAGCCAAGTACGGACCGGGGAGCTGTTTTTT. The chain is built from TRBV4-1 and TRBJ2-2; no clear D. The CDR3 is made up of 13 amino acids. Germline assignment: CDR1 MGHRA and CDR2 YSYEKL. Trimming took off 1 base at V and 5 bases at J, with 5 bases between the two ends.

V gene TRBV7-2 combines with J gene TRBJ2-6; no reliable D call. V lost 5 bases, J lost 0 bases, and 8 bases lay in between. Germline CDR1 is SGHTA and CDR2 is FQGNSA. The CDR3 is made up of 15 amino acids. The CDR3 protein is CASSPNSSGANVLTF. CDR3 coding DNA: TGTGCCAGCAGCCCCAACAGCTCTGGGGCCAACGTCCTGACTTTC.

This chain uses TRBV2 with TRBJ1-5, with TRBD1 as a possible D gene (5 bases). Germline values: CDR1 SNHLY, CDR2 FYNNEI. The CDR3 is 16 residues long. Trimming pared 0 bases from V and 7 bases from J, leaving 16 bases between. In nucleotides, the CDR3 is TGTGCCAGCAGTGAAGCGCTGGGGGTCGGGGGGCAGCCCCAGCATTTT. Translation gives CASSEALGVGGQPQHF. Full variable domain (missing parts from reference TRBV2 and TRBJ1-5): EPEVTQTPSHQVTQMGQEVILRCVPISNHLYFYWYRQILGQKVEFLVSFYNNEISEKSEIFDDQFSVERPDGSNFTLKIRSTKLEDSAMYFCASSEALGVGGQPQHFGDGTRLSIL.